These 13 T cell receptor beta chains came from one sample sequenced in a study of human T cells and chemical hapten exposure. A single record per CDR3 protein comes from TCRdb applying MiXCR to the RACE reads. This table has over 75,000 distinct CDR3 sequences, 7% to 8% appearing once. Time point of the sample: patch test 1, 2 weeks after DPC sensitization. Treatment described: therapeutic diphenylcyclopropenone sensitization with weekly scalp DPC. This specimen consisted of whole blood, obtained in connection with sensitization to the hapten diphenylcyclopropenone (DPC). Receptor source: a woman in her twenties or thirties with alopecia areata. Some clones in this sample may be carry-over from other donors' samples.

This clonotype has at least ten counts. This rearrangement joins TRBV5-8 to TRBJ1-5; a weak D match, TRBD1 (6 bases). The CDR3 runs to 16 residues. In germline, CDR1 is SGHTS, CDR2 YDEGEE. V lost 0 bases and J lost 0, with 10 bases in between. CDR3 bases: TGTGCCAGCAGCTTGGAGACAGGCGTTAGCAATCAGCCCCAGCATTTT. Encoded protein: CASSLETGVSNQPQHF. The variable domain in full, completed from reference TRBV5-8 and TRBJ1-5, reads EAGVTQSPTHLIKTRGQQATLRCSPISGHTSVYWYQQALGLGLQFLLWYDEGEERNRGNFPPRFSGRQFPNYSSELNVNALELEDSALYLCASSLETGVSNQPQHFGDGTRLSIL.

This clonotype has only a few counts. The V and J genes are TRBV19 and TRBJ1-5; possible D gene TRBD1, 6 bases. Germline V gene lookup returns CDR1 LNHDA and CDR2 SQIVND (reference sequence). The V end was cut by 5 bases, the J end by 4 bases, with 24 bases between. The CDR3 spans 18 residues. The CDR3 DNA reads as TGTGCCAGTAGTTTTTTGTCCTCGGGGGCCCGTTCTAATCAGCCCCAGCATTTT. Translating it yields CASSFLSSGARSNQPQHF.

This clonotype has only a few counts. The chain employs TRBV19 and TRBJ1-6; 12 bases map to TRBD1. CDR1 and CDR2 from the germline V gene are LNHDA and SQIVND (reference sequence). The CDR3 covers 17 residues. V gave up 3 bases and J gave up 7 bases; unmatched junction bases: 7. As DNA, the CDR3 is TGTGCCAGTAGTATTTTTTGGGACAGGGGGCGAAATTCACCCCTCCACTTT. Protein: CASSIFWDRGRNSPLHF.

The chain uses TRBV10-3 and TRBJ1-2, with D perhaps matching TRBD1 (6 bases). Germline lookup yields CDR1 ENHRY and CDR2 SYGVKD. V shed 6 bases and J shed 4 bases, with 15 bases lying between them. The CDR3 covers 14 residues. CDR3 region: CAISFGGALYGYTF. As DNA, the CDR3 is TGTGCCATCAGCTTCGGGGGGGCCCTCTATGGCTACACCTTC.

This clonotype was recorded at least ten times. V usage is TRBV20-1 and J usage is TRBJ2-3, with D perhaps matching TRBD1 or TRBD2 (5 bases each). V was cut by 1 base and J by 2 bases, with 10 bases left in between. Germline V lookup: CDR1 DFQATT, CDR2 SNEGSKA (reference sequence). The CDR3 sequence is 14 residues long. The CDR3 sequence: CSARGMGVTDTQYF. CDR3 coding DNA: TGCAGTGCTAGAGGGATGGGGGTCACAGATACGCAGTATTTT.

This clonotype was detected a few times. The V and J genes are TRBV5-1 and TRBJ2-7; 9 nucleotides match TRBD1. Germline CDR1 and CDR2: SGHRS and YFSETQ. The trim removed 5 bases at V and 6 bases at J, leaving 12 bases unmatched. This CDR3 is built from 15 residues. The CDR3 region is CASRSGTGRFLEQYF. The DNA of the CDR3 is TGCGCCAGCAGATCCGGGACAGGGAGGTTCCTCGAGCAGTACTTC.

This sequence joins TRBV20-1 and TRBJ1-2, with D perhaps TRBD1 (5 bases). There are 16 residues in the CDR3. Between the trimmed V and J ends, which lost 5 bases and 2 bases, there was a span of 21 bases. CDR1 DFQATT and CDR2 SNEGSKA come from the germline V gene (reference sequence). The CDR3, as DNA: TGCAGTGCTTTGAAACCCGGGGGAGGAGGCAACTATGGCTACACCTTC. Amino acids: CSALKPGGGGNYGYTF.

This clonotype is a singleton in its sample. A much larger clone lies one base from this, so it may be a read error. The rearrangement joins TRBV14 to TRBJ1-2, with D hard to call. The CDR3 has 14 amino acids. Germline assignment: CDR1 SGHDN and CDR2 FVKESK. The CDR3 DNA follows: TGTGCCAGCAGCCAAATTGGGTCCGCCTATGGCCACACCTTC. Translation: CASSQIGSAYGHTF.

This clonotype showed up just a few times. This chain uses TRBV30 with TRBJ1-2; D is unclear. This CDR3 region has 13 residues. Trimming left V 0 bases short and J 6 bases short, with 11 bases between. Per germline, CDR1 GTSNPN and CDR2 SVGIG (reference sequence). CDR3 nucleotides: TGTGCCTGGAGTGTAGTACAAGCGGATGGCTACACCTTC. Protein product: CAWSVVQADGYTF.

This clonotype was observed a few times. The V gene is TRBV15, the J gene TRBJ1-2; TRBD1 matches 9 bases. The CDR3 is 16 residues long. The trim removed 1 base at V and 3 bases at J, leaving 6 bases unmatched. CDR1 is LNHNV, CDR2 YYDKDF, per germline (reference sequence). CDR3 sequence: CATSRVRGQGYYGYTF. The CDR3 bases are TGTGCCACCAGCAGAGTTCGCGGACAGGGGTACTATGGCTACACCTTC.

This clonotype has a count of ten or more. V is TRBV6-5 and J is TRBJ2-5; D possibly corresponds to TRBD2 (6 bases). Deletions cut 6 bases from V and 5 bases from J, with 19 bases between. CDR3 length: 15 amino acids. Germline CDR1 is MNHEY and CDR2 is SVGAGI. CDR3 nucleotides: TGTGCCAGCAGCCGCGGGACTGTGGTTTTGGAGACCCAGTACTTC. It codes for CASSRGTVVLETQYF.

This clonotype was found a few times. This chain connects TRBV7-9 to TRBJ2-7, with 7 positions matching TRBD1. Germline trimming cut 5 bases from V and 2 bases from J; bases unmatched to any gene: 6. In germline, CDR1 is SEHNR, CDR2 FQNEAQ (reference sequence). The CDR3 has 14 amino acids. As DNA, the CDR3 is TGTGCCAGCAGCCCACACAGGGGACCCTACGAGCAGTACTTC. Translation gives CASSPHRGPYEQYF. Looking up the rest from reference TRBV7-9 and TRBJ2-7 gives the full variable domain: DTGVSQNPRHKITKRGQNVTFRCDPISEHNRLYWYRQTLGQGPEFLTYFQNEAQLEKSRLLSDRFSAERPKGSFSTLEIQRTEQGDSAMYLCASSPHRGPYEQYFGPGTRLTVT.

This clonotype was observed at least ten times. V and J are TRBV29-1 and TRBJ2-7; tentative D call: TRBD1 (6 bases). The CDR3 runs 14 residues. Germline CDR1 and CDR2: SQVTM and ANQGSEA. V was cut by 8 bases and J by 5 bases, with 22 bases left in between. In DNA form, the CDR3 reads TGCAGCCCGGACAGCTCCCGGGCGGACGACGAGCAGTACTTC. Encoded protein: CSPDSSRADDEQYF.